This T cell receptor beta chain was identified in a study of siplizumab effects on memory and regulatory T cells. The table came from immunoSEQ multiplex PCR; TCRdb's copy has only in-frame clones and leaves some out. The repertoire includes approximately 70,000 clones, 91% of them detected once, and 25% to 35% sits in the top ten. Findings and limits, study-wide: Suppressive activity of Tregs proliferating in siplizumab cultures remained unconfirmed. Siplizumab caused a significant drop in alloreactive sequences traceable to unstimulated CD4+ memory cells. The apparent diversity of naive T cells exceeded that of memory cells, and naive T cells seemed to make a major contribution to the alloresponse.

Details on this clone: Its specificity is not known.

There are 16 residues in the CDR3. Germline V gene sequence: CDR1 MGHDK, CDR2 SYGVNS. The V and J ends lost 3 bases and 4 bases, in that order; junction bases with no gene match: 8. V gene TRBV25-1 combines with J gene TRBJ2-5, with TRBD1 identical over 10 bases. The sequencing sample was made of CD8+ T cells sorted from blood. This receptor was identified in a human donor in good health. The CDR3, as DNA: TGTGCCAGCAGTGAGCAGGCGGGACAGGGGCGAGAGACCCAGTACTTC. As protein: CASSEQAGQGRETQYF.